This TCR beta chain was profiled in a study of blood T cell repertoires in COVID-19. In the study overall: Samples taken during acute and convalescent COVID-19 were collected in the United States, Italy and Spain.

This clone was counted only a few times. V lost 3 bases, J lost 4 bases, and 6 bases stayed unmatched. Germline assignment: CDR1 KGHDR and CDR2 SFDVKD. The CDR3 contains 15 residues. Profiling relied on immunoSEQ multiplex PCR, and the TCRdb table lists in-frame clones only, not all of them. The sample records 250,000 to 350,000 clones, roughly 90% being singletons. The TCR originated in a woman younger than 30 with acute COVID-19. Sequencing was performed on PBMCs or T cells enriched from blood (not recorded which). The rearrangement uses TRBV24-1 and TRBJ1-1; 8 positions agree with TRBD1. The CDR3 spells CATSDPRTGFTEAFF. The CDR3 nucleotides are TGTGCCACCAGTGATCCACGGACAGGGTTCACTGAAGCTTTCTTT.